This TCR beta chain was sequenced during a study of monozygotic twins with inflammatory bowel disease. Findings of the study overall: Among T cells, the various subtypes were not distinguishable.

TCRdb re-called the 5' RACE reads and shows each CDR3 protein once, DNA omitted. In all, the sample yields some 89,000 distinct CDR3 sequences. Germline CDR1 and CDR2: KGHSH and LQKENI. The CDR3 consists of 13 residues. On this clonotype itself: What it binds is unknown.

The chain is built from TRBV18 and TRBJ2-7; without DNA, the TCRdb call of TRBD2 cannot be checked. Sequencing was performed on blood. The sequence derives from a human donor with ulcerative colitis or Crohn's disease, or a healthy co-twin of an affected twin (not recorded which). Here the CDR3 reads CASSPAGGYEQYF.